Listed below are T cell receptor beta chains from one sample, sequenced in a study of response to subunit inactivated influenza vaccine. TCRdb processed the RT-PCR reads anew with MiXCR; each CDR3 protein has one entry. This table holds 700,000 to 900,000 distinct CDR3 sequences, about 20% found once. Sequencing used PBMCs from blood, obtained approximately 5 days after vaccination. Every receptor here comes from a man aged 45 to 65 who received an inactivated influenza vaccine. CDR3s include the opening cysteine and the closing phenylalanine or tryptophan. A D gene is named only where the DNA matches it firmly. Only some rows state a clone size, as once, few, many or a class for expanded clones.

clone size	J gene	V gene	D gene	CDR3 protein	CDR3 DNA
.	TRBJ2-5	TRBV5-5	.	CASSLGGQISQETQYF	TGTGCCAGCAGCTTGGGGGGCCAAATATCCCAAGAGACCCAGTACTTC
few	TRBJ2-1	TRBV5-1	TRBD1	CASSLAEGTGGFEQFF	TGCGCCAGCAGCTTGGCCGAGGGGACAGGGGGTTTTGAGCAGTTCTTC
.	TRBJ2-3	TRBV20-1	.	CSARPPWGTDTQYF	TGCAGTGCTAGACCCCCATGGGGCACAGATACGCAGTATTTT
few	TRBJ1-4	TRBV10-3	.	CAISDRVDGKLFF	TGTGCCATCAGTGACAGGGTGGACGGAAAACTGTTTTTT
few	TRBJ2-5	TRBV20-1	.	CSATKTSFETQYF	TGCAGTGCCACGAAAACTAGTTTTGAGACCCAGTACTTC
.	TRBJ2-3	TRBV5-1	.	CASSHTGTDTQYF	TGCGCCAGCAGCCACACAGGCACAGATACGCAGTATTTT
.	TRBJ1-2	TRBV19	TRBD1	CASSISTGWDGYTF	TGTGCCAGTAGTATATCGACAGGGTGGGATGGCTACACCTTC
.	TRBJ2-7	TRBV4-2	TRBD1	CASSQERGTGYYEQYF	TGTGCCAGCAGCCAAGAACGGGGGACAGGGTATTACGAGCAGTACTTC
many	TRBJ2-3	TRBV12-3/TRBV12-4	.	CASSLEGGSTDTQYF	TGTGCCAGCAGTTTAGAGGGGGGCAGCACAGATACGCAGTATTTT
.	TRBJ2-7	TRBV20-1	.	CSAETRARAREQYF	TGCAGTGCTGAAACCCGGGCTAGGGCGCGCGAGCAGTACTTC
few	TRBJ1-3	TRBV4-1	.	CASSQTKDREISGNTIYF	TGCGCCAGCAGCCAGACTAAGGACAGAGAAATTTCCGGAAACACCATATATTTT
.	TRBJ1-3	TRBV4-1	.	CASSHPRLDTIYF	TGCGCCAGCAGCCACCCCAGGTTGGACACCATATATTTT
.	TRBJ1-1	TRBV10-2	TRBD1	CASKGSWDWTGKSTEAFF	TGCGCCAGCAAGGGGAGTTGGGATTGGACAGGGAAGAGCACTGAAGCTTTCTTT
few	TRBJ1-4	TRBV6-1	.	CASRQGWEKLFF	TGTGCCTCCCGGCAAGGGTGGGAAAAACTGTTTTTT
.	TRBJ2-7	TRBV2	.	CASIRTAPYEQYF	TGTGCCAGCATCAGGACGGCCCCCTACGAGCAGTACTTC
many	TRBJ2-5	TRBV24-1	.	CATSGSHLETQYF	TGTGCCACCAGTGGAAGCCATTTAGAGACCCAGTACTTC
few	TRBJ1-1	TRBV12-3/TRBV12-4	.	CASSLAFNTEAFF	TGTGCCAGCAGTTTAGCATTCAACACTGAAGCTTTCTTT
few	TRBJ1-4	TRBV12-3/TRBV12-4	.	CASSLWGGEKLFF	TGTGCCAGCAGTTTATGGGGCGGTGAAAAACTGTTTTTT
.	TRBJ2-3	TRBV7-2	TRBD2	CASSFREGRDTQYF	TGTGCCAGCAGCTTCCGGGAGGGGAGGGATACGCAGTATTTT
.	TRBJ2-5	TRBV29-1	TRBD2	CSVSTSGRGETQYF	TGCAGCGTTTCAACTAGCGGGAGAGGAGAGACCCAGTACTTC
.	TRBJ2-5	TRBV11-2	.	CASSFAGVGETQYF	TGTGCCAGCAGCTTCGCCGGTGTTGGGGAGACCCAGTACTTC
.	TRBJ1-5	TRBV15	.	CATSPTGPTKQPQHF	TGTGCCACCAGCCCTACCGGGCCAACCAAGCAGCCCCAGCATTTT
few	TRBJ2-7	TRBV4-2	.	CASSQDEGYRTYEQYF	TGTGCCAGCAGCCAAGACGAGGGATACAGGACCTACGAGCAGTACTTC
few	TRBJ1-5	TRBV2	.	CASSAQVSNQPQHF	TGTGCCAGCAGTGCTCAGGTTAGCAATCAGCCCCAGCATTTT
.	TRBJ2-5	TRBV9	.	CASSGGLRGETQYF	TGTGCCAGCAGCGGGGGACTTCGGGGAGAGACCCAGTACTTC
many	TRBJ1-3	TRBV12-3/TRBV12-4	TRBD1	CASGDRRFSGNTIYF	TGTGCCAGCGGGGACAGGCGCTTCTCTGGAAACACCATATATTTT
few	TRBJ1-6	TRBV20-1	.	CSARDPGQGSPLHF	TGCAGTGCTAGGGACCCCGGCCAAGGTTCACCCCTCCACTTT
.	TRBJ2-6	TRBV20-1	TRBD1	CSAQGALGANVLTF	TGCAGTGCCCAGGGGGCGCTTGGGGCCAACGTCCTGACTTTC
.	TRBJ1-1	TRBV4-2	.	CASSQGGAHTEAFF	TGTGCCAGCAGCCAAGGAGGGGCGCATACTGAAGCTTTCTTT
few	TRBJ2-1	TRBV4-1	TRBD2	CASSPRLAGSSYNEQFF	TGCGCCAGCAGCCCTAGACTAGCGGGGAGCTCCTACAATGAGCAGTTCTTC
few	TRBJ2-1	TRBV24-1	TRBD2	CATSGAGLAGDNEQFF	TGTGCCACCAGTGGCGCCGGGTTAGCGGGCGACAATGAGCAGTTCTTC
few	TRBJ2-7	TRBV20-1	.	CSARDLLGRGRASYEQYF	TGCAGTGCTAGAGATTTATTGGGTCGAGGCAGGGCCTCCTACGAGCAGTACTTC
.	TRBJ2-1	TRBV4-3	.	CASSQDSYSYNEQFF	TGCGCCAGCAGCCAAGATAGTTATTCCTACAATGAGCAGTTCTTC
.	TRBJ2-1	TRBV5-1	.	CASSSQPRGPGNEQFF	TGCGCCAGCAGCTCCCAGCCCCGGGGACCCGGCAATGAGCAGTTCTTC
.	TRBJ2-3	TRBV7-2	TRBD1	CASRDRVADTQYF	TGTGCCAGCAGGGACAGGGTTGCAGATACGCAGTATTTT
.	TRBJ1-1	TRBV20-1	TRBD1	CSARDNRGMRAFF	TGCAGTGCTAGAGATAACAGGGGGATGCGAGCTTTCTTT
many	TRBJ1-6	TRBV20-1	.	CSANEDTAYSPLHF	TGCAGTGCTAACGAGGACACGGCCTATTCACCCCTCCACTTT
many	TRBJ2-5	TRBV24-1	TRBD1	CATSDAGTGEETQYF	TGTGCCACCAGTGATGCCGGGACAGGGGAAGAGACCCAGTACTTC
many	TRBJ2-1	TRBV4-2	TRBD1	CASSQGQGGNEQFF	TGTGCCAGCAGCCAGGGACAGGGTGGCAATGAGCAGTTCTTC
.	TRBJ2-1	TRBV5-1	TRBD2	CASSRGVAGLNNEQFF	TGCGCCAGCAGTCGGGGGGTCGCGGGGCTCAACAATGAGCAGTTCTTC
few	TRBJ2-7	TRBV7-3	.	CASSLTYTLSRSSSYEQYF	TGTGCCAGCAGCTTAACGTACACGTTGTCCAGGTCCAGCTCCTACGAGCAGTACTTC
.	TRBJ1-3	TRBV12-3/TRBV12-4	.	CASRQQGRTIYF	TGTGCCAGCAGGCAGCAGGGTCGCACCATATATTTT